The entry below gives a single T cell receptor beta chain sequence along with its context. This CDR3 has 17 amino acids. Looked up from germline, CDR1 is SGHNT and CDR2 is YYREEE (reference sequence). V was trimmed by 3 bases and J by 1 base, leaving 16 bases between them. The entry originates in a study of blood T cell repertoires in COVID-19. Generated by immunoSEQ multiplex PCR, the TCRdb table keeps only in-frame clones and is missing some. The sample has about 83,000 clones; 70% to 90% are singletons. The specimen was peripheral blood. The chain uses TRBV5-4 and TRBJ1-4; D might be TRBD1 (5 bases). The clonotype comes from a man older than 75 with active or convalescent COVID-19. DNA of the CDR3: TGTGCCAGCAGCTCGACAGACAGCTTTCTAACTAATGAAAAACTGTTTTTT. As protein: CASSSTDSFLTNEKLFF.